These 25 T cell receptor beta chains originate from one sample sequenced in a study of blood T cell repertoires in COVID-19. Data came from immunoSEQ multiplex PCR; TCRdb stores just in-frame clones and leaves some out. The table lists some 24,000 clones, 89% of them singletons. Sequences were obtained from peripheral blood. The receptor set was obtained from a human donor in a cohort sampled during active COVID-19.

The chain links TRBV4-3 to TRBJ2-7, with TRBD2 identical over 7 bases. CDR3 length: 16 residues. V gave up 0 bases and J gave up 0 bases; unmatched junction bases: 5. Germline-derived CDR1 and CDR2 are LGHNA and YSLEER. The CDR3 spells CASSQEVAGVSYEQYF. CDR3 bases: TGCGCCAGCAGCCAAGAAGTCGCGGGAGTCTCCTACGAGCAGTACTTC.

This chain joins TRBV19 and TRBJ1-1, with 8 bases identical to TRBD1. J was trimmed by 5 bases and V by 4 bases; bases with no gene match: 6. CDR1 and CDR2 (germline): LNHDA, SQIVND (reference sequence). The CDR3 extends over 14 amino acids. CDR3 in amino acids: CASSTQGARTEAFF. The CDR3 DNA sequence: TGTGCCAGTAGTACTCAGGGGGCGCGAACTGAAGCTTTCTTT.

This chain uses TRBV3-1 (or the pseudogene TRBV3-2) with TRBJ1-2, with TRBD1 matching 8 bases. The germline V gene has CDR1 LGHDT and CDR2 YNNKEL (reference sequence). The CDR3 length is 15 residues. V lost 4 bases and J lost 1; bases outside the gene matches: 5. The CDR3 nucleotides read TGTGCCAGCAGCCGATCGACAGGGGTTAACTATGGCTACACCTTC. This translates into CASSRSTGVNYGYTF.

The rearrangement joins TRBV7-2 to TRBJ1-2; D is possibly TRBD1 (5 bases). The length of the CDR3 is 13 residues. Germline CDR1 reads SGHTA; CDR2 reads FQGNSA. The V and J ends lost 1 base and 5 bases respectively, with 8 bases between them. The CDR3 DNA sequence: TGTGCCAGCAGCTTAGATGCAGGGTATGGCTACACCTTC. Residues: CASSLDAGYGYTF.

The genes are TRBV7-2 and TRBJ2-5; the D is unclear. Germline V gives CDR1 SGHTA, CDR2 FQGNSA. There are 12 residues in the CDR3. V shed 2 bases and J shed 5 bases, with 6 bases lying between them. CDR3 protein: CASSLNRETQYF. The CDR3 coding sequence is TGTGCCAGCAGCTTAAACCGGGAGACCCAGTACTTC.

The rearrangement links TRBV15 to TRBJ2-1; TRBD2 matches 9 bases. The germline CDR1 and CDR2 sequences are LNHNV and YYDKDF (reference sequence). Germline trimming cut 0 bases from V and 3 bases from J; bases unmatched to any gene: 12. This CDR3 is 19 amino acids long. CDR3 residues: CATSRDFGSAGGNYNEQFF. The CDR3 DNA is TGTGCCACCAGCAGAGATTTCGGGTCGGCGGGAGGGAACTACAATGAGCAGTTCTTC.

The CDR3 protein is CASTEGASFQETQYF. In nucleotides, the CDR3 is TGTGCCAGTACGGAGGGGGCCAGTTTCCAGGAGACCCAGTACTTC. The rearrangement uses TRBV19 and TRBJ2-5; TRBD1 is a possible D gene (7 bases). Trimming removed 7 bases at V and 5 bases at J, with 20 bases between. The length of the CDR3 is 15 residues. Germline assignment: CDR1 LNHDA and CDR2 SQIVND (reference sequence).

This clone has more than one count but fewer than ten. This chain connects TRBV11-3 to TRBJ2-7; TRBD1 agrees at 8 bases. V lost 2 bases and J lost 3; bases outside the gene matches: 6. Germline V CDR1 and CDR2: SGHNT, YENEEA. This CDR3 is 15 amino acids long. The CDR3 sequence is CASSLSAGQGYEQYF. CDR3 sequence (DNA): TGTGCCAGCAGCTTATCAGCCGGACAGGGCTACGAGCAGTACTTC.

The rearrangement uses TRBV16 and TRBJ2-5, with D possibly TRBD1 on 6 matching bases. CDR1 KGHSY and CDR2 FQNENV come from the germline V gene. Trimming pared 4 bases from V and 4 bases from J, leaving 16 bases between. The CDR3 length is 15 residues. The CDR3 DNA follows: TGTGCCAGCAGCCCAACCTCCCAGGGGCGAGAGACCCAGTACTTC. Protein: CASSPTSQGRETQYF.

The V and J genes are TRBV7-6 and TRBJ2-1, with 11 bases that match TRBD2. J gave up 3 bases and V 2 bases, and 0 bases lay outside the gene matches. CDR1 SGHVS and CDR2 FNYEAQ come from the germline V gene. The CDR3 runs 15 residues. DNA for the CDR3: TGTGCCAGCAGCTTAACTAGCGGGGGCTACAATGAGCAGTTCTTC. It encodes CASSLTSGGYNEQFF.

The V call is TRBV6-2 or TRBV6-3, the J call TRBJ1-1, with D possibly matching TRBD1 (6 bases). The CDR3 contains 14 residues. Germline V lookup: CDR1 MNHEY, CDR2 SVGEGT. Trimming pared 5 bases from V and 8 bases from J, leaving 18 bases between. The CDR3 DNA sequence: TGTGCCAGCAGTACCCCCGGGAGGGGGTCAGAAGCTTTCTTT. It encodes CASSTPGRGSEAFF.

Details on this clone: The germline gene is not matched at one end of the junction; a read error may be the cause. The chain has TRBV29-1 and TRBJ2-1; 7 bases are a match to TRBD1. CDR3 length: 14 amino acids. Per germline, CDR1 SQVTM and CDR2 ANQGSEA. The CDR3 DNA is TGCAGCGTTGAAGATCTTCCGCTGAGGGGGCCCCCTCTCTTC. It is translated as CSVEDLPLRGPPLF.

V and J are TRBV5-4 and TRBJ2-7; 8 nucleotides match TRBD1. There are 15 residues in the CDR3. With V trimmed by 4 bases and J by 0 bases, 6 bases remained unmatched. CDR1 and CDR2 from the germline V gene are SGHNT and YYREEE (reference sequence). The CDR3 DNA reads as TGTGCCAGCAGCCTCGGGACAGGCCCCTCCTACGAGCAGTACTTC. Residues: CASSLGTGPSYEQYF.

The chain combines TRBV18 with TRBJ1-1; TRBD1 agrees at 9 bases. V dropped 6 bases and J dropped 3; count of bases not matched to a gene: 8. The CDR3 extends over 15 amino acids. Germline V lookup: CDR1 KGHSH, CDR2 LQKENI. CDR3 loop: CASSRPGTGYTEAFF. DNA for the CDR3: TGTGCCAGCTCCCGACCGGGGACAGGGTACACTGAAGCTTTCTTT.

The CDR3 DNA sequence: TGCGCCAGCAGCCAAAGCGGGAGTTCGAACAATGAGCAGTTCTTC. Amino acid sequence: CASSQSGSSNNEQFF. The chain carries TRBV4-1 and TRBJ2-1, with 8 bases matching TRBD2. This CDR3 spans 15 amino acids. The germline CDR1 and CDR2 sequences are MGHRA and YSYEKL. The V and J ends lost 2 bases and 5 bases, in that order; junction bases with no gene match: 5.

The V call is TRBV30, the J call TRBJ2-2, with TRBD1 matching 9 bases. The V gene end was trimmed by 4 bases and the J gene end by 15 bases; junction bases not matched to a gene: 6. The CDR3 length is 11 residues. Germline CDR1 GTSNPN, CDR2 SVGIG (reference sequence). The CDR3 nucleotides are TGTGCCTGGACCCGGGACAGGGCGATGTTTTTT. This codes for CAWTRDRAMFF.

The gene calls are TRBV6-5 and TRBJ2-1; no reliable D call. CDR3 length: 11 residues. Trimming pared 6 bases from V and 10 bases from J, leaving 10 bases between. Germline V gene sequence: CDR1 MNHEY, CDR2 SVGAGI. The CDR3 DNA is TGTGCCAGCAGAAATAGCCTCGAGCAGTTCTTC. It is translated as CASRNSLEQFF.

This chain links TRBV7-9 with TRBJ2-7, with D perhaps TRBD1 (6 bases). This CDR3 contains 14 residues. Trimming took 1 base from V and 12 from J, leaving 19 bases between them. Germline loops: CDR1 SEHNR, CDR2 FQNEAQ (reference sequence). Written as DNA, the CDR3 is TGTGCCAGCAGCTTAGAGGAGAGAGGGGACAATGCGTACTTC. Encoded protein: CASSLEERGDNAYF.

This clone was detected once. J is TRBJ1-2 and V is TRBV27; a weak D match, TRBD1 (5 bases). This CDR3 comprises 16 residues. In germline, CDR1 is MNHEY, CDR2 SMNVEV (reference sequence). Trimming shortened V by 2 bases and J by 3 bases, and 16 bases separated the two germline ends. As DNA, the CDR3 is TGTGCCAGCAGTTTAATTCAGGGTAATAACCACTATGGCTACACCTTC. It is translated as CASSLIQGNNHYGYTF.

The rearrangement uses TRBV3-1 (or the pseudogene TRBV3-2) and TRBJ2-4; 10 nucleotides line up with TRBD2. This CDR3 is built from 18 residues. Germline V lookup: CDR1 LGHDT, CDR2 YNNKEL (reference sequence). The trim removed 1 base at V and 6 bases at J, leaving 12 bases unmatched. The CDR3 loop reads CASSQVLAGETRGNIQYF. CDR3 coding DNA: TGTGCCAGCAGCCAAGTTCTAGCGGGGGAAACTCGGGGAAACATTCAGTACTTC.

Only one count was recorded for this clone. The chain employs TRBV28 and TRBJ1-2; D ambiguous. The length of the CDR3 is 12 residues. CDR1 is MDHEN, CDR2 SYDVKM, per germline. Between the trimmed V and J ends, which lost 3 bases and 4 bases, there was a span of 6 bases. CDR3 loop: CASSLLGYGYTF. The CDR3 DNA sequence: TGTGCCAGCAGTTTGCTCGGCTATGGCTACACCTTC.

The J gene is TRBJ1-1, the V gene TRBV5-8, with D perhaps matching TRBD1 (6 bases). Germline V CDR1 and CDR2: SGHTS, YDEGEE. Trimming left V 9 bases short and J 1 base short, with 16 bases between. The CDR3 sequence is 14 residues long. DNA for the CDR3: TGTGCCACCTACTCCTGGGGGCAGAACACTGAAGCTTTCTTT. Translated: CATYSWGQNTEAFF.

The chain is built from TRBV20-1 and TRBJ1-2; D is possibly TRBD1 (5 bases). CDR1 and CDR2 (germline): DFQATT, SNEGSKA (reference sequence). Trimming left V 3 bases short and J 7 bases short, with 12 bases between. The CDR3 is 12 amino acids. CDR3 region: CSASQGVSGYTF. The CDR3 DNA follows: TGCAGTGCTAGTCAGGGTGTTTCTGGCTACACCTTC.

This clone was found once. V and J are TRBV7-6 and TRBJ2-1; D gene ambiguous. Deletions cut 1 base from V and 0 bases from J, with 10 bases between. Germline loops: CDR1 SGHVS, CDR2 FNYEAQ. This CDR3 spans 16 amino acids. The CDR3 region has the DNA TGTGCCAGCAGCTTAGTAGCCCATAGCTCCTACAATGAGCAGTTCTTC. This sequence encodes CASSLVAHSSYNEQFF.

The chain uses TRBV25-1 and TRBJ1-1; unclear D gene. Germline lookup yields CDR1 MGHDK and CDR2 SYGVNS. The CDR3 sequence is 14 residues long. V dropped 1 base and J dropped 1 base, with 7 bases sitting between them. CDR3: CASSELGRNTEAFF. The CDR3 DNA reads TGTGCCAGCAGTGAATTGGGGAGGAACACTGAAGCTTTCTTT.